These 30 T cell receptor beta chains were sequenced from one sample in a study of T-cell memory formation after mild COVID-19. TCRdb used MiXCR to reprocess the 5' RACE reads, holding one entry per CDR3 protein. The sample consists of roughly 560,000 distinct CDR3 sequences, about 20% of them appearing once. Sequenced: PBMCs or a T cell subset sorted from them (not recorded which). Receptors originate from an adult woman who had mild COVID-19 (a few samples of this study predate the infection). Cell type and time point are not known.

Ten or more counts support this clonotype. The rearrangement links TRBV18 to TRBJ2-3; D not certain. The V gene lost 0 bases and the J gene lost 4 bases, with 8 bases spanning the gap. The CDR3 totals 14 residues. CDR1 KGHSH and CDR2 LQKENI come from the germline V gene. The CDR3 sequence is CASSPPGMADTQYF. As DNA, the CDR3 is TGTGCCAGCTCACCACCGGGGATGGCAGATACGCAGTATTTT. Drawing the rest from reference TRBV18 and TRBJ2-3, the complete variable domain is NAGVMQNPRHLVRRRGQEARLRCSPMKGHSHVYWYRQLPEEGLKFMVYLQKENIIDESGMPKERFSAEFPKEGPSILRIQQVVRGDSAAYFCASSPPGMADTQYFGPGTRLTVL.

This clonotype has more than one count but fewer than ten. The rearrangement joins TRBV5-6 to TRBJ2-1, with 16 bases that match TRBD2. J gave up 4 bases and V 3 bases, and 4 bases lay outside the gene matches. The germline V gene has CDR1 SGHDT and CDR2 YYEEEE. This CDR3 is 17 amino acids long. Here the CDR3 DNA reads TGTGCCAGCAGCTGGGGACTAGCGGGAGGGAGGTACAATGAGCAGTTCTTC. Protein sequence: CASSWGLAGGRYNEQFF.

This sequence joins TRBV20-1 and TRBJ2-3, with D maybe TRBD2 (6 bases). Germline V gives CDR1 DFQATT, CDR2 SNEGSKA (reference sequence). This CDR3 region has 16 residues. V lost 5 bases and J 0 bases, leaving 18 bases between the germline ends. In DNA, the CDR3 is TGCAGTGCTTTAGGTTCTCCCGGGACTAGCACAGATACGCAGTATTTT. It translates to CSALGSPGTSTDTQYF.

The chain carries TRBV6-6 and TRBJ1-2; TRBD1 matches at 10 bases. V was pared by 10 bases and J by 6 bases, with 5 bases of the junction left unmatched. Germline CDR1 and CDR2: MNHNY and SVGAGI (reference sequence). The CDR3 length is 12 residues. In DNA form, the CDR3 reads TGTGCCACCTTTGGGACAGGGGATGGCTACACCTTC. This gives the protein CATFGTGDGYTF.

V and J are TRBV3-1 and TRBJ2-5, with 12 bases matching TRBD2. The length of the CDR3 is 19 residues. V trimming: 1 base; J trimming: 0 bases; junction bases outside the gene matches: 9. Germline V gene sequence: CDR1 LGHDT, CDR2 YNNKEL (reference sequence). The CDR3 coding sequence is TGTGCCAGCAGCCAAGGGGAGACTAGCGGGGGCTGGTACCAAGAGACCCAGTACTTC. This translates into CASSQGETSGGWYQETQYF.

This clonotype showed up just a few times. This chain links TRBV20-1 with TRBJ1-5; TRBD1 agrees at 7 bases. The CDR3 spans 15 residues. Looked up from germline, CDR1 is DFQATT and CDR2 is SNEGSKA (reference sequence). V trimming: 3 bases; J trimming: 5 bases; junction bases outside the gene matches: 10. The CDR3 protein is CSARIIQGPHQPQHF. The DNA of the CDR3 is TGCAGTGCTAGGATCATACAGGGGCCACATCAGCCCCAGCATTTT.

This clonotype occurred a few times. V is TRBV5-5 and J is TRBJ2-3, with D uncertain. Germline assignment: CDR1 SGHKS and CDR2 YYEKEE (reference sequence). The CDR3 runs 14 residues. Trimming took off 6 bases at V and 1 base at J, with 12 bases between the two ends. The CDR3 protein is CASTETSRTDTQYF. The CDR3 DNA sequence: TGTGCCAGCACCGAGACATCTCGCACAGATACGCAGTATTTT.

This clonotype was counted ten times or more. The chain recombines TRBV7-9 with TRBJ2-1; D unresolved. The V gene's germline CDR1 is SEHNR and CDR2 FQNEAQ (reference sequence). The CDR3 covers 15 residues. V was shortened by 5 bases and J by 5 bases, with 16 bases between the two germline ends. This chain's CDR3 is CASSRRGQVDNEQFF. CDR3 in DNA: TGTGCCAGCAGCCGGCGAGGTCAGGTAGACAATGAGCAGTTCTTC.

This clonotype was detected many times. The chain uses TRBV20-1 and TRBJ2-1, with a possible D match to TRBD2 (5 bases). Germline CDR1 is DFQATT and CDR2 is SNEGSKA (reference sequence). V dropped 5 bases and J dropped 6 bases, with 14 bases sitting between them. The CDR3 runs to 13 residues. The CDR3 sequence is CSAGPGKGNEQFF. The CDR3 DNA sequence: TGCAGTGCTGGCCCGGGGAAGGGCAATGAGCAGTTCTTC.

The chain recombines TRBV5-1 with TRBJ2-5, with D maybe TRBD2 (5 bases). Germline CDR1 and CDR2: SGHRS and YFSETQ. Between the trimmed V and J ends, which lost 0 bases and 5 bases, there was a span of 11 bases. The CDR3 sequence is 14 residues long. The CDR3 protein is CASSLAQPGETQYF. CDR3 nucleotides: TGCGCCAGCAGCTTGGCCCAGCCGGGGGAGACCCAGTACTTC.

The CDR3: CASSLEGGMGEQYF. CDR3 DNA sequence: TGTGCCAGCAGCTTAGAAGGGGGTATGGGGGAGCAGTACTTC. The V gene is TRBV7-2, the J gene TRBJ2-7; possible D gene TRBD1, 6 bases. There are 14 residues in the CDR3. V lost 1 base and J 7 bases, leaving 14 bases between the germline ends. CDR1 is SGHTA, CDR2 FQGNSA, per germline.

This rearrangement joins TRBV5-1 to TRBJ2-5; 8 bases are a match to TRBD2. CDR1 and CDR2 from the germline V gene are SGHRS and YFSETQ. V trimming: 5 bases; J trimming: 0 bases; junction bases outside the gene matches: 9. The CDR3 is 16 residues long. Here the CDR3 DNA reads TGCGCCAGCAGGGCCCCGGGACTAGTCGACCAAGAGACCCAGTACTTC. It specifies CASRAPGLVDQETQYF.

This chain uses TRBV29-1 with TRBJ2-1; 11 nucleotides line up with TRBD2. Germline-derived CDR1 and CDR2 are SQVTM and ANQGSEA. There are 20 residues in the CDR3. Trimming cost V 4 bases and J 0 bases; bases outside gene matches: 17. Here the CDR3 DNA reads TGCAGCGTTGCGCGAACCGGGACTAGCGGAATCTGGAGCTCCTACAATGAGCAGTTCTTC. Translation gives CSVARTGTSGIWSSYNEQFF.

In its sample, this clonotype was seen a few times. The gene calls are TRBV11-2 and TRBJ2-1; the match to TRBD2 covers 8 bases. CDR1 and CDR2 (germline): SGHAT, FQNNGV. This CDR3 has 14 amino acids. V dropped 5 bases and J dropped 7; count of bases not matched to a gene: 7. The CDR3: CASSHGGAINEQFF. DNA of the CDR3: TGTGCCAGCAGCCACGGGGGGGCGATAAATGAGCAGTTCTTC.

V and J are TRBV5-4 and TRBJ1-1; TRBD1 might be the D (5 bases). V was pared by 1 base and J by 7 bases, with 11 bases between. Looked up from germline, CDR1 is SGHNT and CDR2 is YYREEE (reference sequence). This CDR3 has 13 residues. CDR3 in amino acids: CASSLRAGIEAFF. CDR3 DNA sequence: TGTGCCAGCAGCTTGAGGGCAGGGATTGAAGCTTTCTTT.

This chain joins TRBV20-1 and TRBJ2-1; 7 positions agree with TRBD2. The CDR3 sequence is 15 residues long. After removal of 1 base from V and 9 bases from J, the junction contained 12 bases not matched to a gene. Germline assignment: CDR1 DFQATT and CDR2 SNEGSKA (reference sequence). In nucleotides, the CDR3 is TGCAGTGCTAGAGCTAGCCCGGGGGGTTTGGGTGAGCAGTTCTTC. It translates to CSARASPGGLGEQFF.

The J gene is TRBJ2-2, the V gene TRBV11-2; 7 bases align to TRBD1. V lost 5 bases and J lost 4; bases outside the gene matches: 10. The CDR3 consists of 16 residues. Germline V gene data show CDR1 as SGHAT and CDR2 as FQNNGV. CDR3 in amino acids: CASSRQGSYGTGELFF. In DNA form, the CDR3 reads TGTGCCAGCAGCCGACAGGGTTCCTATGGCACCGGGGAGCTGTTTTTT.

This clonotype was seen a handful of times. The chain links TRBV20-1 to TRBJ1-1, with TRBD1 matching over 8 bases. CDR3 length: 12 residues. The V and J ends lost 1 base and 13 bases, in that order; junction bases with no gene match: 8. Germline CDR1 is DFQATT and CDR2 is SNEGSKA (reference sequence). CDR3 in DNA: TGCAGTGCTAGAGGGCAGGGGGCGCCGGTTTTCTTT. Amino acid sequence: CSARGQGAPVFF.

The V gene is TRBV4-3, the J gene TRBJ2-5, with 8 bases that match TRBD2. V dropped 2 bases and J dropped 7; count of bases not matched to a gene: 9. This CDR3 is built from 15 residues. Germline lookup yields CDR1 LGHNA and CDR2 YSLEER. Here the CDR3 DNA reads TGCGCCAGCAGCCAACGTTTTACTAGCGGTACGACCCAGTACTTC. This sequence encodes CASSQRFTSGTTQYF.

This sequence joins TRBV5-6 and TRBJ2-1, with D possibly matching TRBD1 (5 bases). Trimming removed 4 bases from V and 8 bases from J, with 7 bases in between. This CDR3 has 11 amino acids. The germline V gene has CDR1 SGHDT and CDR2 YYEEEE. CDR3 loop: CASSTQDEQFF. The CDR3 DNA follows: TGTGCCAGCAGCACACAGGATGAGCAGTTCTTC.

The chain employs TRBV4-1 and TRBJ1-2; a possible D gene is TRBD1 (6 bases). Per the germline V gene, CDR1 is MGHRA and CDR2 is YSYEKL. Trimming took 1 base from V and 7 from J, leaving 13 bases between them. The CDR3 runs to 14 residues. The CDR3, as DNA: TGCGCCAGCAGCCAAGGGGGGGGCTTCCTTGGCTACACCTTC. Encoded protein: CASSQGGGFLGYTF.

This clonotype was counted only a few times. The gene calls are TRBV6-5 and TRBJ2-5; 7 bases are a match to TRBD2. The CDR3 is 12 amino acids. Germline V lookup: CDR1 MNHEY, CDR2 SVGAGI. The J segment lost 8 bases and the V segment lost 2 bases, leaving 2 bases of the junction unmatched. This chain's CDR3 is CASSYPGGTQYF. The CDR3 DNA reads TGTGCCAGCAGTTACCCGGGGGGTACCCAGTACTTC.

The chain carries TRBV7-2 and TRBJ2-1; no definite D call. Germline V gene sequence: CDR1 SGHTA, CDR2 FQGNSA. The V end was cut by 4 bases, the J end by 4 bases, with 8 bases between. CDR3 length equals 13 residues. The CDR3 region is CASSSPLYNEQFF. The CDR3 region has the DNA TGTGCCAGCAGCTCGCCCTTATACAATGAGCAGTTCTTC.

DNA of the CDR3: TGTGCCACCAGTGATACGTTGACCGGATATACGCAGTATTTT. Protein product: CATSDTLTGYTQYF. This chain uses TRBV24-1 with TRBJ2-3; D gene uncertain. The germline CDR1 and CDR2 sequences are KGHDR and SFDVKD. V was shortened by 3 bases and J by 7 bases, with 13 bases between the two germline ends. The CDR3 totals 14 residues.

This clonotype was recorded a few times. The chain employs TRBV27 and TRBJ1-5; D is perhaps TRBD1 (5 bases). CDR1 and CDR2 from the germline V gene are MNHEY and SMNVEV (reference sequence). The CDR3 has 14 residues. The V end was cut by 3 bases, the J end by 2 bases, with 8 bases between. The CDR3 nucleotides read TGTGCCAGCAGTTTCAGGGTGGGCAATCAGCCCCAGCATTTT. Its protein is CASSFRVGNQPQHF.

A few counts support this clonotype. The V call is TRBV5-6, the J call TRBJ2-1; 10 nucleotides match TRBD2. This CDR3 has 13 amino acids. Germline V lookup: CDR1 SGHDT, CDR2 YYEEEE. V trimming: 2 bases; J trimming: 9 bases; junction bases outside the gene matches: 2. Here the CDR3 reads CASSFERGGEQFF. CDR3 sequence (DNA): TGTGCCAGCAGCTTTGAGCGGGGGGGTGAGCAGTTCTTC.

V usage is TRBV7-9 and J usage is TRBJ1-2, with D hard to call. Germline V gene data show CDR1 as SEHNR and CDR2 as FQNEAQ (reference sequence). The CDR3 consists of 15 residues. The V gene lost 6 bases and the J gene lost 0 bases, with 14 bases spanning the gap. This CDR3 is CASRIVLETNYGYTF. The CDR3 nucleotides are TGTGCCAGCAGGATTGTATTGGAAACTAACTATGGCTACACCTTC.

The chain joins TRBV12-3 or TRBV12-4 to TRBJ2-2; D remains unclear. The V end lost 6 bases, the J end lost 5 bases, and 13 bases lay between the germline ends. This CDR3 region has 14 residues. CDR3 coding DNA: TGTGCCAGCAGCCCATCTAGAAGGACCGGGGAGCTGTTTTTT. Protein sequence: CASSPSRRTGELFF.

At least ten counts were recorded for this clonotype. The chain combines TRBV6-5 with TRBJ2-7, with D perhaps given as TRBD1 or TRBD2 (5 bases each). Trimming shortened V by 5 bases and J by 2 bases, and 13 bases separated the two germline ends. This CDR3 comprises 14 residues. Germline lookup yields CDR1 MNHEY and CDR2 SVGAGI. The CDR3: CASSTGTATYEQYF. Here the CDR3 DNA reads TGTGCCAGCAGTACGGGGACGGCTACCTACGAGCAGTACTTC.

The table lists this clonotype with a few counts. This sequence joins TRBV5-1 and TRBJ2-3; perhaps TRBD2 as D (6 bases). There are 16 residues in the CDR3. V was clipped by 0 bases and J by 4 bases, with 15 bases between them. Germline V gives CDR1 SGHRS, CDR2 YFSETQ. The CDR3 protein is CASSLDGSGTSDTQYF. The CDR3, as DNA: TGCGCCAGCAGCTTGGATGGTAGCGGAACTTCAGATACGCAGTATTTT.